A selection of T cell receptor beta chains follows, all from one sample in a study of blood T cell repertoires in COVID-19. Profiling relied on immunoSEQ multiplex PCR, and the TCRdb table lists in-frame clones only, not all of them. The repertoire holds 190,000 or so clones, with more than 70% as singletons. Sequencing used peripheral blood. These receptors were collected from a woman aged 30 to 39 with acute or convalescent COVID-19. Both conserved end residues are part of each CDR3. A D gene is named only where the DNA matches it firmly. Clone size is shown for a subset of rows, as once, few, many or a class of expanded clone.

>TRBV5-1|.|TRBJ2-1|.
TGCGCCAGCAGCCTCGTAGAGGCGGACAATGAGCAGTTCTTC
CASSLVEADNEQFF
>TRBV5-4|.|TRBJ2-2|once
TGTGCCAGCACTCCGCAGGTGGGCGGGGAGCTGTTTTTT
CASTPQVGGELFF
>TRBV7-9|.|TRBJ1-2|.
TGTGCCAGCAGCGCCGGGACTTACTATGGCTACACCTTC
CASSAGTYYGYTF
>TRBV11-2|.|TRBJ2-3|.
TGTGCCAGCAATCAGGGCCCCTACGGGAGTAGCGATACGCAGTATTTT
CASNQGPYGSSDTQYF
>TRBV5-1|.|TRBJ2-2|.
TGCGCCAGCAGCTTCTACACAGAAGCCGGGGAGCTGTTTTTT
CASSFYTEAGELFF
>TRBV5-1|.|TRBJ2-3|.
TGCGCCAGCAGCTTGGTACGGGAAGCAGATACGCAGTATTTT
CASSLVREADTQYF
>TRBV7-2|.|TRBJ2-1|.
TGTGCCAGCAGCTTAAGTGCGGATGAGCAGTTCTTC
CASSLSADEQFF
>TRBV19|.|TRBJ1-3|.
TGTGCCAGTAGCATGACAGCTTCAACCATATATTTT
CASSMTASTIYF
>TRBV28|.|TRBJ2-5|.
TGTGCCAGCAGTTCCCGGGCAAGCGGAGAGACCCAGTACTTC
CASSSRASGETQYF
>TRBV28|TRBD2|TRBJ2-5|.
TGTGCCAGCAGTCCAGACTTCGGGACTAGACAAGAGACCCAGTACTTC
CASSPDFGTRQETQYF
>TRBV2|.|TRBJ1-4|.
TGTGCCAGCCAGGGAACTAATGAAAAACTGTTTTTT
CASQGTNEKLFF
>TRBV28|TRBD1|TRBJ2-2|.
TGTGCCAGCAGTTTAGCGGGACAGGGGCTGGACGGGGAGCTGTTTTTT
CASSLAGQGLDGELFF
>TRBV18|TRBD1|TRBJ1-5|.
TGTGCCAGCTCTGACAGGGGGAACAATCAGCCCCAGCATTTT
CASSDRGNNQPQHF
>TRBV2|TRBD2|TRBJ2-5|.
TGTGCCAGCAGTGACCCCTCGGGGGGGCAAGAGACCCAGTACTTC
CASSDPSGGQETQYF
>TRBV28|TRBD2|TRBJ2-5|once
TGTGCCAGCAGTTCGCGGGGGGTTAGCGGGAGAAGGACCCAGTACTTC
CASSSRGVSGRRTQYF
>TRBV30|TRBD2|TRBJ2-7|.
TGTGCCTGGAGTCACGGACTAGCGGGAGGGGGGAGCGAGCAGTACTTC
CAWSHGLAGGGSEQYF
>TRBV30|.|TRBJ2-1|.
TGTGCCTGGAGTACCTGGCAAGGAGGGTATGAGCAGTTCTTC
CAWSTWQGGYEQFF
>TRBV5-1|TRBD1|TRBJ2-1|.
TGCGCCAGCAGTCGTGGACAGGGGCTACTCAATGAGCAGTTCTTC
CASSRGQGLLNEQFF
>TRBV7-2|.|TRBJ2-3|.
TGTGCCAGCGATTTACGAGGCGAGGGACTCACAGATACGCAGTATTTT
CASDLRGEGLTDTQYF
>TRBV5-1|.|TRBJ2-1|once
TGCGCCAGCAGCTTGCAGGGAACCTACAATGAGCAGTTCTTC
CASSLQGTYNEQFF
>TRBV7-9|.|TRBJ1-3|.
TGTGCCAGCATCGTGGACAGTACTGGAAACACCATATATTTT
CASIVDSTGNTIYF
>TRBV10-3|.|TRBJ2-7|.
TGTGCCATCAGGGGCGCGGGGACCTACGAGCAGTACTTC
CAIRGAGTYEQYF
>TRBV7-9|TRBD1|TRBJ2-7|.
TGTGCCAGCAGGACAGGGAAGGGCTCCGACGAGCAGTACTTC
CASRTGKGSDEQYF
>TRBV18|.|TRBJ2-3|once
TGTGCCAGCTCAGGGCCATCTAGCACAGATACGCAGTATTTT
CASSGPSSTDTQYF
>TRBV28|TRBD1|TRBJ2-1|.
TGTGCCAGCAGGTTACAGGGGGTTGCACCCCCGTTCTTC
CASRLQGVAPPFF
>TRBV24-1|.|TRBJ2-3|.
TGTGCCACCGACACGGAGGATACATCACCATCCCTCGACCATACGCAGTATTTT
CATDTEDTSPSLDHTQYF
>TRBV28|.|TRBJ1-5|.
TGTGCCAGCAGCCCACCGGGACATCTAATCTCTGGGCATTTT
CASSPPGHLISGHF
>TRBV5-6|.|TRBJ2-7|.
TGTGCCAGCAGCTTGGCTTGGCCCGAGCAGTACTTC
CASSLAWPEQYF
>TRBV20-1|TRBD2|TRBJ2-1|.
TGCAGTGCTAGTAAGGCTAGCGGGAGCCCCAATGAGCAGTTCTTC
CSASKASGSPNEQFF
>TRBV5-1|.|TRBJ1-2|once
TGCGCCAGCAGCGAGGGAATTGATGATGGCTACACCTTC
CASSEGIDDGYTF
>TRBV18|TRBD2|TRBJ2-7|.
TGTGCCAGCTCACCCCCTAGCGGGAGATTGGGCGAGCAGTACTTC
CASSPPSGRLGEQYF
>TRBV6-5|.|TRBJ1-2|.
TGTGCCAGCAGTCTGAGGGGTGAGGGGGATGGCTACACCTTC
CASSLRGEGDGYTF
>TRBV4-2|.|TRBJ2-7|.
TGTGCCAGCAGCCAAGGTTACAATTCCTACGAGCAGTACTTC
CASSQGYNSYEQYF
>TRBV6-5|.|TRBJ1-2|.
TGTGCCAGCAGCCGGACAGCGAATGTGGAGGGCTACACCTTC
CASSRTANVEGYTF
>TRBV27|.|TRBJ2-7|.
TGTGCCAGCAGTTTATCTCAGGAATACGAGCAGTACTTC
CASSLSQEYEQYF
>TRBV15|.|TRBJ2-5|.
TGTGCCACCAGCAGAGGTCGGCAAGAGACCCAGTACTTC
CATSRGRQETQYF
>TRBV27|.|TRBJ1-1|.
TGTGCCAGCATTTGGGTTTACGGGGTAACTGAAGCTTTCTTT
CASIWVYGVTEAFF
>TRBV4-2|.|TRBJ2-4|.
TGTGCCAGCAGCCAAAATAGCGCGTCTAGTAACATTCAGTACTTC
CASSQNSASSNIQYF
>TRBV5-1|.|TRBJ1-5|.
TGCGCCAGCAGCTTGAGCGGACAGCCCCAGCATTTT
CASSLSGQPQHF
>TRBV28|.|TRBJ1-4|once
TGTGCCAGCAACAGTTGGAATGAAAAACTGTTTTTT
CASNSWNEKLFF
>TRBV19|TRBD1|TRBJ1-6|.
TGTGCCAGTACGGACAGGACGTTGGATTCACCCCTCCACTTT
CASTDRTLDSPLHF
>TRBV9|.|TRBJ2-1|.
TGTGCCAGCAGCGTAGAGCTAGGTGAGCAGTTCTTC
CASSVELGEQFF
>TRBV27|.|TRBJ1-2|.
TGTGCCAGCAGTTTGGTACAGGGCTATGGCTACACCTTC
CASSLVQGYGYTF
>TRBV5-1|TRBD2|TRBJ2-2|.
TGCGCCAGCAGCTTGGAGCTAGCGGGAGCGTCCGGGGAGCTGTTTTTT
CASSLELAGASGELFF
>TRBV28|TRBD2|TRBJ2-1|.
TGTGCCAGCAGTCCCTCGGGACTAGCGGAGTACAATGAGCAGTTCTTC
CASSPSGLAEYNEQFF